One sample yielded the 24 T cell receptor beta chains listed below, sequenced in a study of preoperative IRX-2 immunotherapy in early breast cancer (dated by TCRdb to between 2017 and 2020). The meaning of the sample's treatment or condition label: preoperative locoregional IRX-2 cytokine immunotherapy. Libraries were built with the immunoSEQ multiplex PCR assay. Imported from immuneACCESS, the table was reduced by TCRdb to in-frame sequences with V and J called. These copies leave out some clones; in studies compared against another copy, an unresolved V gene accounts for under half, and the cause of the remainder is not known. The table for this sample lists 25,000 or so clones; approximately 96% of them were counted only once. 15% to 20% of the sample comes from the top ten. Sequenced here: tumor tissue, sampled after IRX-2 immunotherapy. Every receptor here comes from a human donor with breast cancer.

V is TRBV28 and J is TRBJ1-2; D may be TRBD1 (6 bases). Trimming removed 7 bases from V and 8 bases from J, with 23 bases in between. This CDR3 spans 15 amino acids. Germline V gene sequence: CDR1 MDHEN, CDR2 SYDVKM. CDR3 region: CASTQNWGGQEGYTF. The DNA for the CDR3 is TGTGCCAGCACTCAAAACTGGGGGGGACAAGAGGGCTACACCTTC.

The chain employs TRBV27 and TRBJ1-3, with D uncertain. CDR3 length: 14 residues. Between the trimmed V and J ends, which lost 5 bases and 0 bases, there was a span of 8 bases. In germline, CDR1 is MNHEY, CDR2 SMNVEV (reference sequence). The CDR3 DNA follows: TGTGCCAGCAGTCCCTTGAACTCTGGAAACACCATATATTTT. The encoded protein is CASSPLNSGNTIYF.

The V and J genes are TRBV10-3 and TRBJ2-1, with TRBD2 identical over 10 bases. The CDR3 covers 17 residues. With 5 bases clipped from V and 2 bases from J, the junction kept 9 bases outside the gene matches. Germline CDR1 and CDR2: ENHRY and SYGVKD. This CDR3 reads CAISRGGTSGAYNEQFF. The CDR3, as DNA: TGTGCCATCAGTAGGGGGGGAACTAGCGGGGCCTACAATGAGCAGTTCTTC.

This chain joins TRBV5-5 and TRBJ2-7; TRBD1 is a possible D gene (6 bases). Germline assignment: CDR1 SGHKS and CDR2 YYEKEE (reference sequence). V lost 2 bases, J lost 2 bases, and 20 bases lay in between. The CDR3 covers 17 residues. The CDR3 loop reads CASSFRFPGTGTYEQYF. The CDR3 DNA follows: TGTGCCAGCAGCTTTCGATTTCCCGGAACAGGGACCTACGAGCAGTACTTC.

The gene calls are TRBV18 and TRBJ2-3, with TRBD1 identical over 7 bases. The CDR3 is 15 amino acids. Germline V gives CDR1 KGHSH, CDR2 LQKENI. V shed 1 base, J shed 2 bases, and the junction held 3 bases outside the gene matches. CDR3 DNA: TGTGCCAGCTCACCACGGGACAGCACCACAGATACGCAGTATTTT. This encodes CASSPRDSTTDTQYF.

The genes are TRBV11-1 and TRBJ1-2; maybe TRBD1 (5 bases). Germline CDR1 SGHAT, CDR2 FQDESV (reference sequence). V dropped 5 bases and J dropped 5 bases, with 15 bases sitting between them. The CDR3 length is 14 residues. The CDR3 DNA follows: TGTGCCAGCAGCCCGGAGGGACCACTATATGGCTACACCTTC. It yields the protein CASSPEGPLYGYTF.

The CDR3: CASSYGQSYGYTF. CDR3 bases: TGTGCCAGCAGCTATGGACAGAGCTATGGCTACACCTTC. The chain couples TRBV6-5 to TRBJ1-2; D is perhaps TRBD1 (6 bases). The CDR3 sequence is 13 residues long. Deletions cut 6 bases from V and 4 bases from J, with 12 bases between. Germline V gene sequence: CDR1 MNHEY, CDR2 SVGAGI.

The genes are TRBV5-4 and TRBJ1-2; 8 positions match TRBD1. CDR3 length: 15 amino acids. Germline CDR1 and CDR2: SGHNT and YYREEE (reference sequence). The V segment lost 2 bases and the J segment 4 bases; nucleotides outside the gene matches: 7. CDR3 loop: CASSFSATGGYGYTF. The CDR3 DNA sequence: TGTGCCAGCAGCTTCTCCGCCACAGGGGGCTATGGCTACACCTTC.

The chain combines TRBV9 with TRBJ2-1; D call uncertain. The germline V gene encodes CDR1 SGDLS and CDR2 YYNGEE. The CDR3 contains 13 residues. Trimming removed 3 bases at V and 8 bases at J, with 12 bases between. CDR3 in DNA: TGTGCCAGCAGCGCTAGGGCATTGGATGAGCAGTTCTTC. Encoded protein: CASSARALDEQFF.

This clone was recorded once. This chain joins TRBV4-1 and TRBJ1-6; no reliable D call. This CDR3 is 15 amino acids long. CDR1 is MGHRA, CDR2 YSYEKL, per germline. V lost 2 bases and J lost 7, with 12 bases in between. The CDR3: CASSQRTTDNSPLHF. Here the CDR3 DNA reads TGCGCCAGCAGCCAAAGGACGACGGACAATTCACCCCTCCACTTT.

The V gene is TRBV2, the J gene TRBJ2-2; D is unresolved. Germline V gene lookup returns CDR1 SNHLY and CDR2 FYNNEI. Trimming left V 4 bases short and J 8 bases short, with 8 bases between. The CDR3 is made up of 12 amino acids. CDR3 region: CASSVRWGELFF. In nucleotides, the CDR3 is TGTGCCAGCAGTGTCAGGTGGGGGGAGCTGTTTTTT.

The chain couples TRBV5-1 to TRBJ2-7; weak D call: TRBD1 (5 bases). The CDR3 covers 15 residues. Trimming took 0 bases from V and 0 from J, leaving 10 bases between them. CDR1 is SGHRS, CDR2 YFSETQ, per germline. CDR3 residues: CASSLVRASSYEQYF. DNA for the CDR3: TGCGCCAGCAGCTTGGTCAGGGCGAGCTCCTACGAGCAGTACTTC.

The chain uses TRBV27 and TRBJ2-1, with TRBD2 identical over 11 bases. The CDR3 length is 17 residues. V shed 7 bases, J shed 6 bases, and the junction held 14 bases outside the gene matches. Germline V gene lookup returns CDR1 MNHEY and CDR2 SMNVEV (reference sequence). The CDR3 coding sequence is TGTGCCAGCATAGACTGGACTAGCGGGCATAGGGCCAATGAGCAGTTCTTC. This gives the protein CASIDWTSGHRANEQFF.

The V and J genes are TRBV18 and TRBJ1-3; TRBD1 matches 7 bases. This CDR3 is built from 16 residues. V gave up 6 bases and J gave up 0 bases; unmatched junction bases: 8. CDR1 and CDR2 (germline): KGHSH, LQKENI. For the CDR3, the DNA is TGTGCCAGCTCTACAGGGGCGGGAGTCTCTGGAAACACCATATATTTT. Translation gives CASSTGAGVSGNTIYF.

The chain's CDR3 is CARSLFLRNTEAFF. In DNA, the CDR3 is TGTGCCAGAAGCTTATTTTTGAGGAACACTGAAGCTTTCTTT. V usage is TRBV5-3 and J usage is TRBJ1-1; no reliable D call. TRBV5-3 has ORF status, its function being uncertain. The CDR3 loop spans 14 amino acids. V lost 2 bases, J lost 1 base, and 9 bases lay in between.

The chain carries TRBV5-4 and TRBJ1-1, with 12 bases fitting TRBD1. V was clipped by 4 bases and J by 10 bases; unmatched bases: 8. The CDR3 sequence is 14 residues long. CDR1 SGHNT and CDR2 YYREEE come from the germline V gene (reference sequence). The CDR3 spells CASSPGTGGPGAFF. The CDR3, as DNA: TGTGCCAGCAGCCCCGGGACAGGGGGCCCTGGAGCTTTCTTT.

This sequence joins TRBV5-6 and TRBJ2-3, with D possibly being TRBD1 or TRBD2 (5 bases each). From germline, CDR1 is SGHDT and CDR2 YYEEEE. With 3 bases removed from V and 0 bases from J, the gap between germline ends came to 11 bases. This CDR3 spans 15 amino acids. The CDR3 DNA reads TGTGCCAGCAGCTCCAATTGGGACAGCACAGATACGCAGTATTTT. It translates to CASSSNWDSTDTQYF. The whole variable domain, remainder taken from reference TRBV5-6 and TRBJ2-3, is DAGVTQSPTHLIKTRGQQVTLRCSPKSGHDTVSWYQQALGQGPQFIFQYYEEEERQRGNFPDRFSGHQFPNYSSELNVNALLLGDSALYLCASSSNWDSTDTQYFGPGTRLTVL.

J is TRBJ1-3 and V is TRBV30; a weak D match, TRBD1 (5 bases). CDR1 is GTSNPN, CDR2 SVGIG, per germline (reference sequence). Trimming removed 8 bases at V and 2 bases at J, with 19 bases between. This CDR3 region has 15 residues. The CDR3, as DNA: TGTGCCGGAGGGCGACAGTTGGAAACTGGAAACACCATATATTTT. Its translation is CAGGRQLETGNTIYF.

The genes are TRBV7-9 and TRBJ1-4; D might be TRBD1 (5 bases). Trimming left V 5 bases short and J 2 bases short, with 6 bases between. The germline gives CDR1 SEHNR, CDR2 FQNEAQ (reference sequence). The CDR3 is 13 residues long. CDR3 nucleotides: TGTGCCAGCAGCAGGGACACTAATGAAAAACTGTTTTTT. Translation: CASSRDTNEKLFF. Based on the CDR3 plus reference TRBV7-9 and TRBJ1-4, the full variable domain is DTGVSQNPRHKITKRGQNVTFRCDPISEHNRLYWYRQTLGQGPEFLTYFQNEAQLEKSRLLSDRFSAERPKGSFSTLEIQRTEQGDSAMYLCASSRDTNEKLFFGSGTQLSVL.

This CDR3 reads CAANGQTDTQYF. In DNA form, the CDR3 reads TGTGCCGCAAACGGCCAGACTGATACGCAGTATTTT. The chain links TRBV10-3 to TRBJ2-3; D call uncertain. Trimming cost V 11 bases and J 6 bases, with 15 bases left between them. CDR1 and CDR2 from the germline V gene are ENHRY and SYGVKD. The CDR3 length is 12 residues.

CDR3 DNA sequence: TGTGCCAGCAGCTTAGTCGGGGAGCTGTTTTTT. This codes for CASSLVGELFF. The chain joins TRBV7-9 to TRBJ2-2; D ambiguous. Trimming left V 1 base short and J 7 bases short, with 1 base between. CDR1 SEHNR and CDR2 FQNEAQ come from the germline V gene (reference sequence). CDR3 length: 11 residues.

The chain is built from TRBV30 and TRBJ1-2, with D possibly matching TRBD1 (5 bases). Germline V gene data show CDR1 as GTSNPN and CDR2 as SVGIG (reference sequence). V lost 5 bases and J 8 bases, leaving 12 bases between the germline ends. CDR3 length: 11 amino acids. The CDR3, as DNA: TGTGCCTGGGCGGGGCTAGGGGGCTACACCTTC. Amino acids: CAWAGLGGYTF. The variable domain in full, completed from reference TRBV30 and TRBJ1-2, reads SQTIHQWPATLVQPVGSPLSLECTVEGTSNPNLYWYRQAAGRGLQLLFYSVGIGQISSEVPQNLSASRPQDRQFILSSKKLLLSDSGFYLCAWAGLGGYTFGSGTRLTVV.

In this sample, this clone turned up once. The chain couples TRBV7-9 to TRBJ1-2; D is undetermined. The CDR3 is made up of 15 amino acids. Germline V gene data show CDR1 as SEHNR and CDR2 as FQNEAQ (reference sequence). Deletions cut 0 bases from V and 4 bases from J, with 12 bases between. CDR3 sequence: CASSLAASNFYGYTF. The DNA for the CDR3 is TGTGCCAGCAGCTTAGCGGCCAGCAATTTCTATGGCTACACCTTC. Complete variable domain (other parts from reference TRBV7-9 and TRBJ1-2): DTGVSQNPRHKITKRGQNVTFRCDPISEHNRLYWYRQTLGQGPEFLTYFQNEAQLEKSRLLSDRFSAERPKGSFSTLEIQRTEQGDSAMYLCASSLAASNFYGYTFGSGTRLTVV.

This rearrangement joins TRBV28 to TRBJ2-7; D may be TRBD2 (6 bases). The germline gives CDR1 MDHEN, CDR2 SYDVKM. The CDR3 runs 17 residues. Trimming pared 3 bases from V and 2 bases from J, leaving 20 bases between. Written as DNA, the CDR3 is TGTGCCAGCAGTTTCGGCCCCGTGTGGAGGGCTGCCTACGAGCAGTACTTC. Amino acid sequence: CASSFGPVWRAAYEQYF.